The rows below give T cell receptor beta chains drawn from one sample of a study of blood T cells in healthy people across ages. TCRdb analysed the 5' RACE reads with MiXCR anew, one entry per CDR3 protein. Of approximately 690,000 distinct CDR3 sequences listed, roughly 58% are singletons. The sequenced sample was blood. The receptor source for this set is a man aged 55 to 69 in good health. Both conserved end residues are part of each CDR3. Each record gives: D gene, clone size, J gene, V gene, CDR3 protein, CDR3 DNA. A D gene is named only where the DNA matches it firmly. A row's size may be missing; if present it is once, few, many or a size class.

>.|few|TRBJ2-7|TRBV5-1
CASSLVGVDEQYF
TGCGCCAGCAGCTTGGTTGGGGTTGACGAGCAGTACTTC
>.|once|TRBJ1-1|TRBV5-5
CASSLAAMNTEAFF
TGTGCCAGCAGCTTGGCGGCGATGAACACTGAAGCTTTCTTT
>.|few|TRBJ1-2|TRBV10-3
CAISESNSISGYTF
TGTGCCATCAGTGAGTCTAACAGTATAAGTGGCTACACCTTC
>.|.|TRBJ2-7|TRBV25-1
CASSDRYEQNF
TGTGCCAGCAGTGACCGCTACGAGCAGAACTTC
>.|.|TRBJ1-6|TRBV6-1
CASSQETQWGYNSPLHF
TGTGCCAGCAGTCAAGAGACCCAATGGGGGTATAATTCACCCCTCCACTTT
>.|few|TRBJ2-5|TRBV7-2
CASSLVAGRETQYF
TGTGCCAGCAGCTTGGTAGCCGGGAGAGAGACCCAGTACTTC
>.|few|TRBJ1-4|TRBV2
CASSGTSIRGEKLFF
TGTGCCAGCAGTGGGACCTCCATTCGTGGTGAAAAACTGTTTTTT
>TRBD1|.|TRBJ1-6|TRBV12-3/TRBV12-4
CASSEQGDSPLHF
TGTGCCAGCAGTGAACAGGGGGATTCACCCCTCCACTTT
>TRBD1|.|TRBJ1-2|TRBV12-3/TRBV12-4
CASSWDSLYGYTF
TGTGCCAGCAGTTGGGACAGTCTCTATGGCTACACCTTC
>TRBD2|.|TRBJ2-5|TRBV6-6
CASSYISGGARETQYF
TGTGCCAGCAGTTATATTAGCGGGGGGGCACGAGAGACCCAGTACTTC
>.|.|TRBJ2-5|TRBV29-1
CSSSVGGQGETQYF
TGCAGCTCTTCTGTCGGGGGGCAGGGAGAGACCCAGTACTTC
>.|once|TRBJ2-1|TRBV11-2
CASSPKQASSYNEQFF
TGTGCCAGCAGCCCTAAGCAGGCCAGCTCCTACAATGAGCAGTTCTTC
>TRBD1|.|TRBJ2-3|TRBV4-2
CASSHEGGQGTDTQYF
TGTGCCAGCAGCCATGAAGGGGGACAGGGCACAGATACGCAGTATTTT
>.|.|TRBJ2-5|TRBV14
CASSQREETQYF
TGTGCCAGCAGCCAACGAGAAGAGACCCAGTACTTC
>.|.|TRBJ2-5|TRBV11-2
CASSLVRLSGGETQYF
TGTGCCAGCAGCTTAGTACGTCTTTCCGGGGGAGAGACCCAGTACTTC
>TRBD2|.|TRBJ2-5|TRBV20-1
CSTTRPSGGEETQYF
TGCAGTACTACTCGGCCTAGCGGGGGGGAGGAGACCCAGTACTTC
>.|few|TRBJ2-5|TRBV6-1
CASSEFPTAPGRETQYF
TGTGCCAGCAGTGAATTCCCGACCGCCCCAGGGCGGGAGACCCAGTACTTC
>.|.|TRBJ2-5|TRBV6-5
CASSLSGAGETQYF
TGTGCCAGCAGCCTATCAGGGGCGGGAGAGACCCAGTACTTC
>.|.|TRBJ2-5|TRBV29-1
CSVPTYDETQYF
TGCAGCGTCCCCACGTACGATGAGACCCAGTACTTC
>.|few|TRBJ2-1|TRBV3-1
CASSQRDGPNEQFF
TGTGCCAGCAGCCAAAGGGACGGTCCCAATGAGCAGTTCTTC
>TRBD1|.|TRBJ1-2|TRBV7-6
CASSLKTGVPLYGYTF
TGTGCCAGCAGCCTCAAAACAGGGGTGCCTCTCTATGGCTACACCTTC
>.|few|TRBJ2-7|TRBV6-5
CASSYGRRVSYEQYF
TGTGCCAGCAGTTACGGCCGCAGGGTCTCCTACGAGCAGTACTTC
>.|.|TRBJ2-3|TRBV20-1
CSAVGPGAPRVDTQYF
TGCAGTGCTGTGGGCCCCGGGGCCCCGAGGGTGGATACGCAGTATTTT
>TRBD2|.|TRBJ2-7|TRBV5-4
CASSRDAGGSSYEQYF
TGTGCCAGCAGCCGGGATGCGGGGGGAAGTTCCTACGAGCAGTACTTC
>.|few|TRBJ2-1|TRBV18
CASSRTDNEQFF
TGTGCCAGCTCACGCACAGACAATGAGCAGTTCTTC
>.|.|TRBJ2-5|TRBV20-1
CSARDAAGGQETQYF
TGCAGTGCTAGAGATGCCGCAGGAGGCCAAGAGACCCAGTACTTC
>.|.|TRBJ2-3|TRBV6-1
CASSEAGLLMYTQYF
TGTGCCAGCAGTGAAGCGGGACTTCTAATGTATACGCAGTATTTT
>TRBD1|.|TRBJ1-2|TRBV28
CASSYQTGAGYTF
TGTGCCAGCAGTTACCAGACAGGGGCTGGCTACACCTTC
>.|.|TRBJ2-6|TRBV25-1
CASSEFRSGANVLTF
TGTGCCAGCAGTGAATTCAGGTCCGGGGCCAACGTCCTGACTTTC
>TRBD2|few|TRBJ2-1|TRBV12-3/TRBV12-4
CASKSGAGGPYNEQFF
TGTGCCAGCAAGTCGGGGGCGGGGGGGCCCTACAATGAGCAGTTCTTC
>.|few|TRBJ2-3|TRBV14
CASSPGRGTQYF
TGTGCCAGCAGCCCCGGACGGGGGACGCAGTATTTT
>TRBD1|once|TRBJ2-7|TRBV29-1
CSVPRDRLYEQYF
TGCAGCGTACCCCGGGACAGACTTTACGAGCAGTACTTC
>.|few|TRBJ1-5|TRBV10-3
CAISEPKEGSNQPQHF
TGTGCCATCAGTGAGCCGAAGGAAGGGAGTAATCAGCCCCAGCATTTT
>TRBD2|.|TRBJ2-3|TRBV4-1
CASSQGTSGITDTQYF
TGCGCCAGCAGCCAGGGAACTAGCGGAATCACAGATACGCAGTATTTT
>.|.|TRBJ2-4|TRBV28
CASSSGAGGDIQYF
TGTGCCAGCAGCTCCGGGGCAGGGGGGGACATTCAGTACTTC
>TRBD2|.|TRBJ2-1|TRBV18
CASSPRTSVGETQFF
TGTGCCAGCTCACCTCGGACTAGCGTTGGGGAGACCCAGTTCTTC
>.|.|TRBJ2-1|TRBV15
CATSRDITGVNEQFF
TGTGCCACCAGCAGAGATATCACCGGGGTCAATGAGCAGTTCTTC